This entry lists 10 T cell receptor beta chains sequenced from one sample in a study of blood T cells in healthy people across ages. A second PCR of 7 to 11 cycles used a sample-barcoded 5' primer and a J-beta primer mix. TCRdb fed the 5' RACE reads into MiXCR, producing one record per CDR3 protein. The sample carries some 1.6 million distinct CDR3 sequences, about 31% recorded once. Sequences were obtained from blood. These receptors all stem from a woman aged 25-40 years in good health.

The chain links TRBV20-1 to TRBJ1-2; no definite D call. CDR1 is DFQATT and CDR2 is SNEGSKA in the germline V gene (reference sequence). The CDR3 extends over 16 amino acids. The ends were cut back, 0 bases at V and 2 bases at J, with 16 bases in the middle. The CDR3 DNA follows: TGCAGTGCTAGAGAAGACGGGGAACCTTTGAACTATGGCTACACCTTC. As protein: CSAREDGEPLNYGYTF.

This clonotype occurred many times. This chain links TRBV29-1 with TRBJ2-6, with D uncertain. V was shortened by 8 bases and J by 4 bases, with 21 bases between the two germline ends. Germline V gene sequence: CDR1 SQVTM, CDR2 ANQGSEA. This CDR3 has 16 amino acids. The CDR3 bases are TGCAGCACTTTGACGGGTAGTGCGAGGGGGGCCAACGTCCTGACTTTC. It translates to CSTLTGSARGANVLTF. The full variable domain, rest sourced from reference TRBV29-1 and TRBJ2-6, is SAVISQKPSRDICQRGTSLTIQCQVDSQVTMMFWYRQQPGQSLTLIATANQGSEATYESGFVIDKFPISRPNLTFSTLTVSNMSPEDSSIYLCSTLTGSARGANVLTFGAGSRLTVL.

A few counts support this clonotype. CDR3 nucleotide sequence: TGTGCCAGCAGACGTTTCGGGACTAGCGGGAGTATGCCGGAAAACATTCAGTACTTC. Its protein is CASRRFGTSGSMPENIQYF. The gene calls are TRBV6-2 or TRBV6-3 and TRBJ2-4, with 14 bases lining up with TRBD2. Germline CDR1 reads MNHEY; CDR2 reads SVGEGT. The CDR3 spans 19 residues. V lost 6 bases and J lost 5; bases outside the gene matches: 15.

This sequence joins TRBV3-1 and TRBJ2-2; 11 positions match TRBD1. Looked up from germline, CDR1 is LGHDT and CDR2 is YNNKEL (reference sequence). V shed 6 bases and J 5 bases; nucleotides not matched to a gene: 8. CDR3 length: 16 amino acids. The CDR3 sequence: CASSSGQGALTGELFF. CDR3 sequence (DNA): TGTGCCAGCAGTTCCGGACAGGGGGCGCTGACCGGGGAGCTGTTTTTT.

Regarding this clonotype: A much larger clone differs by one base, so this may be a read error. The chain combines TRBV3-1 with TRBJ2-5; 11 bases are a match to TRBD1. Germline lookup yields CDR1 LGHDT and CDR2 YNNKEL (reference sequence). The CDR3 loop spans 18 amino acids. The CDR3 sequence is CASTTLWIRDRGWETQDF. CDR3 bases: TGTGCCAGCACCACCTTATGGATACGGGACAGGGGGTGGGAGACCCAGGACTTC.

The V gene is TRBV20-1, the J gene TRBJ2-1; 8 nucleotides align to TRBD2. CDR3 size: 16 residues. Germline lookup yields CDR1 DFQATT and CDR2 SNEGSKA (reference sequence). Losses at the gene ends were 5 bases for V and 2 bases for J; bases not matched to a gene: 11. CDR3 amino acids: CSAGTREGLAYNEQFF. The CDR3 DNA is TGCAGTGCTGGCACCAGGGAGGGACTAGCCTACAATGAGCAGTTCTTC.

This clonotype has more than one count but fewer than ten. The rearrangement joins TRBV20-1 to TRBJ2-7; 7 positions match TRBD1. V lost 4 bases to trimming and J lost 0 bases; unmatched junction nucleotides: 6. The CDR3 contains 14 residues. Germline lookup yields CDR1 DFQATT and CDR2 SNEGSKA (reference sequence). In nucleotides, the CDR3 is TGCAGTGCTACCGGGGACAGTAGCTCCTACGAGCAGTACTTC. As protein: CSATGDSSSYEQYF.

V and J are TRBV5-1 and TRBJ2-5; D is undetermined. Between the trimmed V and J ends, which lost 1 base and 4 bases, there was a span of 11 bases. The CDR3 covers 14 residues. Germline-derived CDR1 and CDR2 are SGHRS and YFSETQ. In nucleotides, the CDR3 is TGCGCCAGCAGCTTGTTCTCTAGAGGAGAGACCCAGTACTTC. As protein: CASSLFSRGETQYF.

This chain connects TRBV20-1 to TRBJ1-1; D is uncertain. This CDR3 comprises 13 residues. V was clipped by 2 bases and J by 6 bases, with 13 bases between them. The germline V gene encodes CDR1 DFQATT and CDR2 SNEGSKA (reference sequence). CDR3 region: CSARPGLIPEAFF. CDR3 nucleotide sequence: TGCAGTGCTAGACCAGGTTTGATTCCTGAAGCTTTCTTT.

This clonotype showed up just a few times. The J gene is TRBJ1-2, the V gene TRBV10-3; D gene uncertain. The CDR3 runs to 14 residues. The V and J ends lost 0 bases and 0 bases respectively, with 5 bases between them. Per germline, CDR1 ENHRY and CDR2 SYGVKD. The CDR3 loop is CAISESGANYGYTF. Here the CDR3 DNA reads TGTGCCATCAGTGAGTCCGGGGCTAACTATGGCTACACCTTC.